The source of this T cell receptor beta chain is a study of blood T cell repertoires in COVID-19. CDR1 is MNHNY, CDR2 SVGAGI, per germline (reference sequence). The CDR3 length is 13 residues. The germline V and J ends were trimmed by 6 bases and 4 bases, with 13 bases remaining between them. Data came from immunoSEQ multiplex PCR; TCRdb stores just in-frame clones and leaves some out. The data show about 160,000 clones, about 80% seen once. The chain recombines TRBV6-6 with TRBJ2-7; D is possibly TRBD1 (7 bases). The origin of this receptor is a woman over 75 with acute or convalescent COVID-19. Sequencing was performed on peripheral blood. The CDR3 coding sequence is TGTGCCAGCAGGCGGGACAGTCGTTACGAGCAGTACTTC. Protein: CASRRDSRYEQYF.